The 28 T cell receptor beta chains listed next were all sequenced from one sample in a study of molecular identifiers for immune sequencing clone quantification. TCRdb ran MiXCR on the PCR reads and lists one entry per CDR3 protein. The sample lists some 100,000 distinct CDR3 sequences; roughly 19% were seen once. Input material: naive CD8+ T cells from blood, with Jurkat cell RNA spiked in. As to subset: FACS-sorted CD8+CD4-CCR7+CD45RA+ naive T cells. The receptors were gathered from a human donor in good health. Some libraries in this study had Jurkat cell RNA spiked in.

This clonotype was seen more than once but under ten times. Without the conserved terminal phenylalanine or tryptophan, this CDR3 likely stems from a read error. The chain is built from TRBV11-2 and TRBJ2-7; D gene unclear. V lost 3 bases to trimming and J lost 1 base, with 7 bases between them. The CDR3 covers 13 residues. CDR1 SGHAT and CDR2 FQNNGV come from the germline V gene. CDR3 sequence reads: CASSFGPSYEQYL. The CDR3, as DNA: TGTGCCAGCAGCTTCGGGCCTTCCTACGAGCAGTACCTC.

This clonotype was seen a handful of times. The chain has TRBV20-1 and TRBJ2-7; a possible D gene is TRBD2 (5 bases). Between the trimmed V and J ends, which lost 4 bases and 0 bases, there was a span of 10 bases. The CDR3 runs to 13 residues. Per the germline V gene, CDR1 is DFQATT and CDR2 is SNEGSKA (reference sequence). The CDR3 bases are TGCAGTGCTACTAGCACTAGCTCCTACGAGCAGTACTTC. This codes for CSATSTSSYEQYF.

At least ten counts were recorded for this clonotype. The chain combines TRBV28 with TRBJ2-3, with D possibly being TRBD2 (6 bases). V dropped 6 bases and J dropped 2 bases, with 15 bases sitting between them. The V gene's germline CDR1 is MDHEN and CDR2 SYDVKM. The CDR3 has 15 residues. CDR3 DNA sequence: TGTGCCAGCAGGCCCGGAACTAGCTACACAGATACGCAGTATTTT. Translating gives CASRPGTSYTDTQYF.

This clonotype appeared many times. The chain employs TRBV29-1 and TRBJ1-1; 9 positions match TRBD1. This CDR3 has 15 amino acids. Germline assignment: CDR1 SQVTM and CDR2 ANQGSEA. The junction had 7 bases not matched to a gene; V was cut back by 2 bases and J by 3 bases. The CDR3 DNA reads as TGCAGCGTTGAATCGACAGGGGGGCGATACACTGAAGCTTTCTTT. Residues: CSVESTGGRYTEAFF. Based on the CDR3 plus reference TRBV29-1 and TRBJ1-1, the full variable domain is SAVISQKPSRDICQRGTSLTIQCQVDSQVTMMFWYRQQPGQSLTLIATANQGSEATYESGFVIDKFPISRPNLTFSTLTVSNMSPEDSSIYLCSVESTGGRYTEAFFGQGTRLTVV.

Ten or more counts support this clonotype. The rearrangement joins TRBV6-5 to TRBJ2-1; 7 bases map to TRBD1. CDR3 length: 14 amino acids. The V segment lost 5 bases and the J segment 0 bases; nucleotides outside the gene matches: 1. Germline loops: CDR1 MNHEY, CDR2 SVGAGI. CDR3 coding DNA: TGTGCCAGCAGTAGACAGGGCTCCTACAATGAGCAGTTCTTC. Its translation: CASSRQGSYNEQFF.

Concerning this clonotype itself: A much larger clone sits a single nucleotide away, making a read error possible. The genes are TRBV27 and TRBJ2-6, with TRBD1 as a possible D gene (5 bases). Germline V CDR1 and CDR2: MNHEY, SMNVEV (reference sequence). The CDR3 contains 15 residues. The CDR3 region is CASSFKGSGADVLTF. The CDR3 DNA reads TGTGCCAGCAGTTTTAAAGGATCTGGGGCCGACGTCCTGACTTTC.

This clonotype was detected many times. The V call is TRBV7-9, the J call TRBJ2-3, with 7 bases matching TRBD1. The CDR3 sequence is 15 residues long. CDR1 SEHNR and CDR2 FQNEAQ come from the germline V gene (reference sequence). With 4 bases clipped from V and 2 bases from J, the junction kept 6 bases outside the gene matches. CDR3 sequence (DNA): TGTGCCAGCAGCTCCCGACAGGGAGACACAGATACGCAGTATTTT. This translates into CASSSRQGDTDTQYF.

This clonotype was observed many times. The chain couples TRBV20-1 to TRBJ2-3; 7 nucleotides agree with TRBD2. The CDR3 runs to 16 residues. V dropped 0 bases and J dropped 6; count of bases not matched to a gene: 12. The V gene's germline CDR1 is DFQATT and CDR2 SNEGSKA (reference sequence). The CDR3 coding sequence is TGCAGTGCTAGAGATCGGCGACAGCGGGAACTTGATACGCAGTATTTT. This translates into CSARDRRQRELDTQYF.

In the case of this clonotype: Since a much larger clone is just one base distant, this may be a read error. The J gene is TRBJ2-5, the V gene TRBV19; D not certain. From germline, CDR1 is LNHDA and CDR2 SQIVND (reference sequence). V was shortened by 3 bases and J by 1 base, with 12 bases between the two germline ends. The CDR3 sequence is 15 residues long. CDR3 region: CASSIMGYRQETQYF. DNA for the CDR3: TGTGCCAGTAGTATTATGGGGTACCGCCAAGAGACCCAGTACTTC.

This clonotype was counted at least ten times. This chain uses TRBV5-1 with TRBJ2-5; 7 positions match TRBD2. V was pared by 0 bases and J by 4 bases, with 6 bases of the junction left unmatched. This CDR3 is 15 amino acids long. Per germline, CDR1 SGHRS and CDR2 YFSETQ. The CDR3 DNA is TGCGCCAGCAGCTTGGCGCAGCGGGGTGGAGAGACCCAGTACTTC. This translates into CASSLAQRGGETQYF.

This clonotype was detected many times. CDR3 amino acids: CASSLGGTAYEQYF. The CDR3 DNA follows: TGTGCCAGCAGCCTCGGAGGGACCGCGTACGAGCAGTACTTC. This rearrangement joins TRBV13 to TRBJ2-7; a possible D gene is TRBD2 (6 bases). V lost 5 bases, J lost 4 bases, and 15 bases lay in between. Germline CDR1 PRHDT, CDR2 FYEKMQ (reference sequence). This CDR3 is built from 14 residues.

This rearrangement joins TRBV7-8 to TRBJ1-1; D gene uncertain. This CDR3 contains 14 residues. Germline CDR1 reads SGHVS; CDR2 reads FQNEAQ. Trimming left V 5 bases short and J 6 bases short, with 16 bases between. CDR3 in amino acids: CASSLSAGRAEAFF. DNA for the CDR3: TGTGCCAGCAGCCTATCAGCCGGAAGGGCTGAAGCTTTCTTT.

This clonotype was counted many times. This chain connects TRBV5-1 to TRBJ2-3; possibly TRBD1 for D (6 bases). The CDR3 runs 18 residues. V lost 3 bases, J lost 5 bases, and 25 bases lay in between. CDR1 is SGHRS and CDR2 is YFSETQ in the germline V gene. The CDR3 nucleotides read TGCGCCAGCAGCTGGCCCGAACAAGGACTCCAACAGGGAGATACGCAGTATTTT. Translated, it gives CASSWPEQGLQQGDTQYF.

The genes are TRBV28 and TRBJ2-7; D is possibly TRBD2 (5 bases). The CDR3 totals 12 residues. V was clipped by 6 bases and J by 9 bases, with 15 bases between them. CDR1 and CDR2 (germline): MDHEN, SYDVKM. The CDR3 region is CASSLAPGWQYF. CDR3 DNA: TGTGCCAGCAGCCTAGCTCCAGGATGGCAGTACTTC. The full variable domain, in which reference TRBV28 and TRBJ2-7 provide the parts outside the CDR3, is DVKVTQSSRYLVKRTGEKVFLECVQDMDHENMFWYRQDPGLGLRLIYFSYDVKMKEKGDIPEGYSVSREKKERFSLILESASTNQTSMYLCASSLAPGWQYFGPGTRLTVT.

In this sample, this clonotype turned up many times. V and J are TRBV4-1 and TRBJ2-7; TRBD1 matches at 7 bases. This CDR3 is built from 13 residues. Per the germline V gene, CDR1 is MGHRA and CDR2 is YSYEKL. The V gene end was trimmed by 4 bases and the J gene end by 3 bases; junction bases not matched to a gene: 3. The CDR3 here is CASSPWTGYEQYF. In DNA form, the CDR3 reads TGCGCCAGCAGCCCCTGGACAGGCTACGAGCAGTACTTC.

This clonotype has a count of ten or more. The chain couples TRBV6-2 or TRBV6-3 to TRBJ2-7; D not resolved. V was pared by 5 bases and J by 1 base, with 9 bases between. Germline-derived CDR1 and CDR2 are MNHEY and SVGEGT. The CDR3 length is 13 residues. The CDR3 loop reads CASSPAFSYEQYF. In DNA, the CDR3 is TGTGCCAGCAGTCCTGCCTTTTCCTACGAGCAGTACTTC.

In regard to this clonotype: A much larger clone lies one base from this, so it may be a read error. The chain recombines TRBV7-9 with TRBJ2-1; 10 nucleotides agree with TRBD2. CDR1 and CDR2 (germline): SEHNR, FQNEAQ (reference sequence). The CDR3 spans 16 residues. This CDR3 reads CASSEAASGSVVEQLF. The CDR3 DNA follows: TGTGCCAGCAGCGAGGCCGCTAGCGGGAGTGTAGTTGAGCAGCTCTTC.

Many counts were recorded for this clonotype. The V and J genes are TRBV7-9 and TRBJ2-3; D gene unclear. The CDR3 spans 14 residues. Germline V gene sequence: CDR1 SEHNR, CDR2 FQNEAQ (reference sequence). Trimming stripped 3 bases from V and 3 bases from J, with 10 bases between. CDR3 DNA: TGTGCCAGCAGCTTCCCCATCGGGACAGATACGCAGTATTTT. It encodes CASSFPIGTDTQYF.

The chain carries TRBV10-2 and TRBJ2-3; D may be TRBD2 (5 bases). The germline V gene has CDR1 WSHSY and CDR2 SAAADI. Trimming removed 4 bases from V and 6 bases from J, with 11 bases in between. The CDR3 is made up of 13 amino acids. For the CDR3, the DNA is TGCGCCAGCAGTGGATTAGGAGGCGATACGCAGTATTTT. Translating it yields CASSGLGGDTQYF.

This clonotype has at least ten counts. V gene TRBV29-1 combines with J gene TRBJ2-1; D is unresolved. V was shortened by 1 base and J by 8 bases, with 9 bases between the two germline ends. The CDR3 consists of 12 residues. Germline V gene sequence: CDR1 SQVTM, CDR2 ANQGSEA. The CDR3, as DNA: TGCAGCGTTGAAGGGAATCTGGATGAGCAGTTCTTC. Its protein is CSVEGNLDEQFF.

In its sample, this clonotype was seen many times. This sequence joins TRBV5-6 and TRBJ2-4; D uncertain. V was clipped by 0 bases and J by 2 bases, with 6 bases between them. Germline CDR1 reads SGHDT; CDR2 reads YYEEEE. This CDR3 has 14 residues. The CDR3 region has the DNA TGTGCCAGCAGCTTGGCGACCACCAAAAACATTCAGTACTTC. Encoded protein: CASSLATTKNIQYF.

Concerning this clonotype itself: This may come from a read error, since a much larger clone is one base off. The chain links TRBV28 to TRBJ1-5, with D perhaps matching TRBD1 (5 bases). CDR3 size: 17 residues. Germline V lookup: CDR1 MDHEN, CDR2 SYDVKM. V was clipped by 5 bases and J by 2 bases, with 19 bases between them. DNA for the CDR3: TGTGCCAGCAGTCACCACGGGACCGTGGGGGGCAATCAGCCCCAGCATTTT. As protein: CASSHHGTVGGNQPQHF.

This clonotype came up many times. This sequence joins TRBV7-9 and TRBJ2-1; D is perhaps TRBD2 (5 bases). The CDR3 sequence is 9 residues long. With 9 bases removed from V and 8 bases from J, the gap between germline ends came to 5 bases. Germline V CDR1 and CDR2: SEHNR, FQNEAQ (reference sequence). CDR3 nucleotides: TGTGCCAGGGAGGATGAGCAGTTCTTC. It codes for CAREDEQFF.

This rearrangement joins TRBV7-2 to TRBJ2-3; maybe TRBD2 (6 bases). CDR1 SGHTA and CDR2 FQGNSA come from the germline V gene. The CDR3 is 14 residues long. The ends were cut back, 5 bases at V and 0 bases at J, with 9 bases in the middle. Here the CDR3 DNA reads TGTGCCAGCAGCCTTGGACTAAGCACAGATACGCAGTATTTT. Its protein product is CASSLGLSTDTQYF.

This clonotype has at least ten counts. The gene calls are TRBV7-6 and TRBJ1-1; D unresolved. With 1 base removed from V and 6 bases from J, the gap between germline ends came to 15 bases. The CDR3 covers 15 residues. The germline V gene encodes CDR1 SGHVS and CDR2 FNYEAQ. DNA of the CDR3: TGTGCCAGCAGCTTAGAATCCGAGTGGTGGTCTGAAGCTTTCTTT. Its translation is CASSLESEWWSEAFF. The full variable domain, completed using reference TRBV7-6 and TRBJ1-1, is GAGVSQSPRYKVTKRGQDVALRCDPISGHVSLYWYRQALGQGPEFLTYFNYEAQQDKSGLPNDRFSAERPEGSISTLTIQRTEQRDSAMYRCASSLESEWWSEAFFGQGTRLTVV.

This clonotype was recorded many times. This rearrangement joins TRBV4-3 to TRBJ2-3; 9 bases agree with TRBD1. The CDR3 runs to 17 residues. V shed 3 bases and J 4 bases; nucleotides not matched to a gene: 11. The V gene's germline CDR1 is LGHNA and CDR2 YSLEER. The CDR3 DNA follows: TGCGCCAGCAGCCACTCGGGACAGGGAGGTCTCGCAGATACGCAGTATTTT. Amino acid sequence: CASSHSGQGGLADTQYF.

Regarding this clonotype: A much larger clone differs from this one at a single base, so this may be a read error. The missing conserved phenylalanine or tryptophan at the end of this CDR3 makes a read error likely. V is TRBV12-3 or TRBV12-4 and J is TRBJ1-2; D may be TRBD1 (5 bases). The CDR3 has 13 amino acids. Trimming left V 6 bases short and J 6 bases short, with 14 bases between. The CDR3 DNA reads as TGTGCCAGCAGCCCTCTTTTGGGGGATGGCTACACCTCC. Translating gives CASSPLLGDGYTS.

There are a few counts of this clonotype. Just one base apart from a much larger clone, this may be a read error. The CDR3 sequence: CASSDSLNTGELFF. CDR3 sequence (DNA): TGTGCCAGCAGTGACAGTCTGAACACCGGGGAGCTGTTTTTT. This chain uses TRBV6-5 with TRBJ2-2; a possible D gene is TRBD1 (5 bases). The CDR3 extends over 14 amino acids. The germline CDR1 and CDR2 sequences are MNHEY and SVGAGI. The V end lost 5 bases, the J end lost 1 base, and 8 bases lay between the germline ends.